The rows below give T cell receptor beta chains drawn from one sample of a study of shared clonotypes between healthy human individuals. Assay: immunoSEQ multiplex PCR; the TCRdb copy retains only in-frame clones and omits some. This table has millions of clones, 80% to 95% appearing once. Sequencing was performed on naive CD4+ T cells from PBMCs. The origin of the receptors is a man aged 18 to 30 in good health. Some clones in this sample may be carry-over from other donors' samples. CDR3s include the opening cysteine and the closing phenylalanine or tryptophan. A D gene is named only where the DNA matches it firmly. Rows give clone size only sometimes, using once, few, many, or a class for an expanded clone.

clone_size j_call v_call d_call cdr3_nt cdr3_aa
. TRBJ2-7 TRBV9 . TGTGCCAGCAGCCCAGGGGCAGTAGTCTACGAGCAGTACTTC CASSPGAVVYEQYF
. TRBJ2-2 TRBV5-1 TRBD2 TGCGCCAGCAGCTCCGCCCAACTAGCGGCAATGAACACCGGGGAGCTGTTTTTT CASSSAQLAAMNTGELFF
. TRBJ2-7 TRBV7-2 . TGTGCCAGCTCTTACGACAAGTCCTACGAGCAGTACTTC CASSYDKSYEQYF
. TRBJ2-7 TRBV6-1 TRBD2 TGTGCCAGCAGTGACGGGGGACTAGCGGGATACGAGCAGTACTTC CASSDGGLAGYEQYF
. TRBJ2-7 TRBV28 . TGTGCCATCAGGGGATCTACCTACGAGCAGTACTTC CAIRGSTYEQYF
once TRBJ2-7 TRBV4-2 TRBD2 TGTGCCAGCAGCCGCTATAGACTCGGAGGGCAGCGGGAGGGAGTCTACGAGCAGTACTTC CASSRYRLGGQREGVYEQYF
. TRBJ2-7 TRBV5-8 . TGTGCCAGCAGCCCCAGTGGGCAGTACTTC CASSPSGQYF
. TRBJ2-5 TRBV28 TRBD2 TGTGCCAGCAGCGTACTAGCGGGAGGGCGGGAGACCCAGTACTTC CASSVLAGGRETQYF
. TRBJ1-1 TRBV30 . TGTGCCTGGATACCAGGGCTTATAGGCACTGAAGCTTTCTTT CAWIPGLIGTEAFF
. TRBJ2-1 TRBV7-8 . TGTGCCAGCAGCTTAGGCCCCGGGCAGTTCTTC CASSLGPGQFF
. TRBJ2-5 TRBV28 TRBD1 TGTGCCAGCAGGGACAGGGGGCGAGAGACCCAGTACTTC CASRDRGRETQYF
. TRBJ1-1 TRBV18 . TGTGCCAGCTTATCCGCCGGGGCTTACACTGAAGCTTTCTTT CASLSAGAYTEAFF
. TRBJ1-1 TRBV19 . TGTGCCAGTAGTATCCCGCGGGGTCTATCGAACACTGAAGCTTTCTTT CASSIPRGLSNTEAFF
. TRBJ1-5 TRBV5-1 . TGCGCCAGCAGCTTGAGGCCCAAGGGTTGGGATAGCAATCAGCCCCAGCATTTT CASSLRPKGWDSNQPQHF
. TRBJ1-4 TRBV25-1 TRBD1 TGTGCCAGCAGTCCCCTAGGGGCGGGACAGAGGACCGAAAAACTGTTTTTT CASSPLGAGQRTEKLFF
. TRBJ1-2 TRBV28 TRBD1 TGTGCCAGCAGTTCCATTCGAGGGACAGGATTAAACTATGGCTACACCTTC CASSSIRGTGLNYGYTF
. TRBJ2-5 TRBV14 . TGTGCCAGCAGCCAAGTAGGGACCCCAGGGACCCAGTACTTC CASSQVGTPGTQYF
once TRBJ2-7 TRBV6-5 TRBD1 TGTGCCAGCAGTCTGGGACAGGTCTTTATCTACGAGCAGTACTTC CASSLGQVFIYEQYF
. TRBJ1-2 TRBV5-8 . TGTGCCAGCAGCTTTCTGGGGGCGCGACTTGGCTACACCTTC CASSFLGARLGYTF
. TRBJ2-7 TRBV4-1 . TGCGCCAGCAGCCGCATCCAACCCAGGGCCCCCCATGCAAACGAGCAGTACTTC CASSRIQPRAPHANEQYF
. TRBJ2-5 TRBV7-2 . TGTGCCAGCAGCAACAATCGACAGAAACAAGAGACCCAGTACTTC CASSNNRQKQETQYF
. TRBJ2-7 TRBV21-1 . TGTGCCAGCAGCAACACACTAGCGGGAGTTGGGTTCTACGAGCAGTACTTC CASSNTLAGVGFYEQYF
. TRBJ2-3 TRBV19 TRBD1 TGTGCCATCCGGGACAGGGGATCAGATACGCAGTATTTT CAIRDRGSDTQYF
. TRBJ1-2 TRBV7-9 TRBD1 TGTGCCAGCAGCGATCGAATGCAGGGGGACGGCTACACCTTC CASSDRMQGDGYTF
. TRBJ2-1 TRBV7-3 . TGTGCCAGCAGCCTCACGCGAGGGAATGAGCAGTTCTTC CASSLTRGNEQFF
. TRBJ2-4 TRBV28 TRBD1 TGTGCCAGCAGTTTAAAGACAGGGGGCGCGGGAGCCAAAAACATTCAGTACTTC CASSLKTGGAGAKNIQYF
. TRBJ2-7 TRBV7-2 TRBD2 TGTGCCAGCAGCTTAGATCGGGAGGACGAGCAGTACTTC CASSLDREDEQYF
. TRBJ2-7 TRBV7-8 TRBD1 TGTGCCAGCAGCCGGCGTAGGGCAGGGGGTATCTACGAGCAGTACTTC CASSRRRAGGIYEQYF